The sequence of this TCR beta chain was determined in a study of chronic HIV infection and antiretroviral therapy. TCRdb recomputed calls from the 5' RACE reads with MiXCR, one row per CDR3 protein. The table has 40,000 to 50,000 distinct CDR3 sequences, approximately 20% seen once. The V gene's germline CDR1 is SQVTM and CDR2 ANQGSEA. The CDR3 runs 14 residues. V lost 6 bases, J lost 5 bases, and 9 bases stayed unmatched. Material for sequencing was peripheral blood. The receptor was derived from an adult who had HIV and had not received antiretroviral therapy, or was an uninfected healthy control (not recorded which). The rearrangement links TRBV29-1 to TRBJ1-1; TRBD1 aligns across 10 bases. The CDR3 sequence is CSVPQGQGGTEAFF. Here the CDR3 DNA reads TGCAGCGTCCCCCAAGGACAGGGGGGAACTGAAGCTTTCTTT.